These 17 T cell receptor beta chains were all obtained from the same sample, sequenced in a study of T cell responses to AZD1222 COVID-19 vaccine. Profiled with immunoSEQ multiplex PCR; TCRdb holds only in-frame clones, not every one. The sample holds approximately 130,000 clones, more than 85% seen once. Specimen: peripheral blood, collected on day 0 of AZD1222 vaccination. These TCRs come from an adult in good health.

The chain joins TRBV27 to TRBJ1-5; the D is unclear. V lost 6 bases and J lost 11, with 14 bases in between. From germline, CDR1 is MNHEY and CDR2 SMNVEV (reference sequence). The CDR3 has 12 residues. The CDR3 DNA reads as TGTGCCAGCAGCCCGATGCGAGGGACCCAGCATTTT. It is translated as CASSPMRGTQHF.

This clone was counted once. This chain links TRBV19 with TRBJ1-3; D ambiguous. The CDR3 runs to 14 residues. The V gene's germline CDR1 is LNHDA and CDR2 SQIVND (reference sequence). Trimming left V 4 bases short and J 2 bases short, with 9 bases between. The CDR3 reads CASSTYSTGNTIYF. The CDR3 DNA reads TGTGCCAGTAGTACGTACAGTACTGGAAACACCATATATTTT.

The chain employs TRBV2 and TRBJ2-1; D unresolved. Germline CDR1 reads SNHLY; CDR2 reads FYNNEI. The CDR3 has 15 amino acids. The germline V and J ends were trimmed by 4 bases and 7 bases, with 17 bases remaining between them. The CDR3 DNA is TGTGCCAGCAGTGCCTCGGCGGCAACCTTTAATGAGCAGTTCTTC. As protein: CASSASAATFNEQFF.

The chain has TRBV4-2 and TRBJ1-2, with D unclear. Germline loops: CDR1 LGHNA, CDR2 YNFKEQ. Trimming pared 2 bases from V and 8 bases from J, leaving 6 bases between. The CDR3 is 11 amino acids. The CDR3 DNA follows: TGTGCCAGCAGCCAACTAGGGGGCTACACCTTC. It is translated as CASSQLGGYTF.

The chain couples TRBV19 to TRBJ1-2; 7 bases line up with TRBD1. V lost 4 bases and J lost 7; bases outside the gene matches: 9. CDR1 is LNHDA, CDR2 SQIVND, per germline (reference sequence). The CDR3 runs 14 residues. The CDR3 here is CASSTGRGRSGYTF. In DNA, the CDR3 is TGTGCCAGTAGTACAGGCAGGGGGAGAAGTGGCTACACCTTC.

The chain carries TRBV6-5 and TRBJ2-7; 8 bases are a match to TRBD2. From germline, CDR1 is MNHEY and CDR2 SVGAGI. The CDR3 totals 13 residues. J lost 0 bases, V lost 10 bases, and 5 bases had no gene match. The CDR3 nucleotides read TGTGCCACCCAGCGGGGGCCCTCCTACGAGCAGTACTTC. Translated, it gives CATQRGPSYEQYF.

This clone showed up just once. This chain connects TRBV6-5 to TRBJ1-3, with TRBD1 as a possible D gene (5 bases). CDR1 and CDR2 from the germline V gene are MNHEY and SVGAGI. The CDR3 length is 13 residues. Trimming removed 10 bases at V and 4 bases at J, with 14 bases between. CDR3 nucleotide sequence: TGTGCCACCCTCGACAGATCCGGAAACACCATATATTTT. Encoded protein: CATLDRSGNTIYF.

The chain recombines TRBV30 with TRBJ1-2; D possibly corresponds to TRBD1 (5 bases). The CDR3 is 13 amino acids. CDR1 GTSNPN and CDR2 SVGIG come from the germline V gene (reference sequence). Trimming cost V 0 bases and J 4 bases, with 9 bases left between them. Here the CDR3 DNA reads TGTGCCTGGAGTGTAACAGGAATCTATGGCTACACCTTC. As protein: CAWSVTGIYGYTF.

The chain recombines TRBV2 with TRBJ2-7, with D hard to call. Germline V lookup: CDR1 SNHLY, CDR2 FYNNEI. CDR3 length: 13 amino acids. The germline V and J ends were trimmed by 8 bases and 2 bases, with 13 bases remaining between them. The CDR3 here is CASFETGAYEQYF. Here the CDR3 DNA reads TGTGCCAGCTTCGAGACTGGGGCCTACGAGCAGTACTTC.

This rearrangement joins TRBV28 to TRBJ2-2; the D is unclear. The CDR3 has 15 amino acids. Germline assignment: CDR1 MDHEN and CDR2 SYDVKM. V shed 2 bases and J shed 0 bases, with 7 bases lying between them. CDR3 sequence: CASSLIRPNTGELFF. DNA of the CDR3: TGTGCCAGCAGTTTAATAAGACCGAACACCGGGGAGCTGTTTTTT.

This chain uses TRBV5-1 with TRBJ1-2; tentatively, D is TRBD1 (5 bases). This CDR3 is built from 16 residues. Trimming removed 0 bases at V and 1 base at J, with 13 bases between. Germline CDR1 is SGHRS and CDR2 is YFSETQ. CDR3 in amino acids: CASSLALDTLNYGYTF. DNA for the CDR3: TGCGCCAGCAGCTTGGCCTTGGACACTCTTAACTATGGCTACACCTTC.

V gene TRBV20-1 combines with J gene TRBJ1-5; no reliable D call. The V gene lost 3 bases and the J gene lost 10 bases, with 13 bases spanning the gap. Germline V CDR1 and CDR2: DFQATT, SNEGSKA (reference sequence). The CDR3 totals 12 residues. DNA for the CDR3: TGCAGTGCTAGTAGGTCCGGAGGACCCCAGCATTTT. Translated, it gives CSASRSGGPQHF.

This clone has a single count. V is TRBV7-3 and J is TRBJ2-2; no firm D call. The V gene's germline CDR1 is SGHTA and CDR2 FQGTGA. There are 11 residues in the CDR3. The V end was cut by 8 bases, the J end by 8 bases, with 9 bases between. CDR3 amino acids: CASGRGGELFF. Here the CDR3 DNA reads TGTGCCAGCGGTCGAGGAGGGGAGCTGTTTTTT.

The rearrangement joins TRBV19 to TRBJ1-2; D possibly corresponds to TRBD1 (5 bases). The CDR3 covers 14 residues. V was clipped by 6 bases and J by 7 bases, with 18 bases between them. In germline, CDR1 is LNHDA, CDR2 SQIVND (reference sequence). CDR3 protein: CASRIPGGPGGYTF. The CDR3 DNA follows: TGTGCCAGTAGGATTCCTGGGGGTCCTGGTGGCTACACCTTC.

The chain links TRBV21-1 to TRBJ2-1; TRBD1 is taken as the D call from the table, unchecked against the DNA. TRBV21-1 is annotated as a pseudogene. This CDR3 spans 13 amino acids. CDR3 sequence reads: CASSKGLPREQFF. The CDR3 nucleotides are TGTGCCAGCAGCAAAGGGCTTCCTCGAGAGCAGTTCTTC.

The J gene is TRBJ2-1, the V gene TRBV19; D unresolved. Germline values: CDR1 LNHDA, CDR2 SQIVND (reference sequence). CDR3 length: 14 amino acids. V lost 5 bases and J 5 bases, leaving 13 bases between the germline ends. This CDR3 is CASSSPIRNNEQFF. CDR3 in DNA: TGTGCCAGTAGTTCCCCCATCCGTAACAATGAGCAGTTCTTC.

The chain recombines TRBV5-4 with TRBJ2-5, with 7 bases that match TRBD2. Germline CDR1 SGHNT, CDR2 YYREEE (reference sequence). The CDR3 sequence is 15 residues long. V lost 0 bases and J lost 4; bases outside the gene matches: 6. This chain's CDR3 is CASSLGGGSRETQYF. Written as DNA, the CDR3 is TGTGCCAGCAGCTTGGGGGGGGGAAGTCGAGAGACCCAGTACTTC.